This entry is about one TCR beta chain. No antigen is known for it. This CDR3 has 15 amino acids. Looked up from germline, CDR1 is SNHLY and CDR2 is FYNNEI. Trimming left V 7 bases short and J 5 bases short, with 18 bases between. Each TCR beta cDNA library carried unique molecular identifiers. TCRdb re-called the PCR reads with MiXCR, one entry per CDR3 protein. This repertoire shows approximately 730,000 distinct CDR3 sequences, about 45% found once; its top ten account for approximately 5%. This entry belongs to a study of post-analysis software for immune sequencing data. Overall study results and limits: Patients used about 5 TRBV segments, including TRBV5-6, TRBV5-1 and TRBV20-1, more often than controls.

Sequences were obtained from blood. The genes are TRBV2 and TRBJ2-1; perhaps TRBD2 as D (7 bases). The clonotype comes from a girl aged 5-17 years with multiple sclerosis. The CDR3 loop reads CASIRWGGKDNEQFF. CDR3 nucleotides: TGTGCCAGCATCAGGTGGGGGGGCAAAGACAATGAGCAGTTCTTC.